Shown below are 2 T cell receptor beta chains from a single sample sequenced in a study of T cell repertoires in ileal Crohn's disease. Here immunoSEQ multiplex PCR was the method, and the copy in TCRdb shows in-frame clones only, minus some. The sample records around 5,800 clones, approximately 90% being singletons. Before sorting, lamina propria lymphocytes were separated from surgical specimens by density gradient. The material sequenced was CD4+ T cells from ileum. The receptors come from an adult with Crohn's disease. Some clones in this sample may be carry-over from other donors' samples.

The chain combines TRBV30 with TRBJ2-1; 14 positions agree with TRBD2. CDR3 length equals 17 residues. The V gene's germline CDR1 is GTSNPN and CDR2 SVGIG (reference sequence). V lost 0 bases and J lost 8; bases outside the gene matches: 9. CDR3 loop: CAWSVTRTSGRMDEQFF. CDR3 DNA: TGTGCCTGGAGTGTGACGCGGACTAGCGGGAGGATGGATGAGCAGTTCTTC.

This rearrangement joins TRBV5-1 to TRBJ2-5, with unresolved D. Germline CDR1 is SGHRS and CDR2 is YFSETQ. Between the trimmed V and J ends, which lost 5 bases and 4 bases, there was a span of 6 bases. The CDR3 runs to 11 residues. For the CDR3, the DNA is TGCGCCAGCAGACCGGGAGAGACCCAGTACTTC. Translation gives CASRPGETQYF.